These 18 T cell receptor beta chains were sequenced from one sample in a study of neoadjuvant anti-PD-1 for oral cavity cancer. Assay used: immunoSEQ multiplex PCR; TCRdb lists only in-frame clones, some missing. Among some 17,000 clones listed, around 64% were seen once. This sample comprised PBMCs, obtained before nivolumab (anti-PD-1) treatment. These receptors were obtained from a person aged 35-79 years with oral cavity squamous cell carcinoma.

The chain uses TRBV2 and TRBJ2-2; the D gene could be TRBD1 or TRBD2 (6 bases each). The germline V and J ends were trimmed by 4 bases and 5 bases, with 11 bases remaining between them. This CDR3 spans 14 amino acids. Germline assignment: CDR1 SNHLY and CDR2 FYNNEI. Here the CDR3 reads CASSVQGGTGELFF. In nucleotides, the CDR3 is TGTGCCAGCAGTGTACAGGGAGGAACCGGGGAGCTGTTTTTT. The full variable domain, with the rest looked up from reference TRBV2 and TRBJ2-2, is EPEVTQTPSHQVTQMGQEVILRCVPISNHLYFYWYRQILGQKVEFLVSFYNNEISEKSEIFDDQFSVERPDGSNFTLKIRSTKLEDSAMYFCASSVQGGTGELFFGEGSRLTVL.

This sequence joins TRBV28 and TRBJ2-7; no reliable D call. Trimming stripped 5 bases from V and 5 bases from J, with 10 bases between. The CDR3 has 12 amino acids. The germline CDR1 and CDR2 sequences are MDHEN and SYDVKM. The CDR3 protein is CASSLVRNEQYF. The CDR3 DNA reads TGTGCCAGCAGTCTCGTACGGAACGAGCAGTACTTC.

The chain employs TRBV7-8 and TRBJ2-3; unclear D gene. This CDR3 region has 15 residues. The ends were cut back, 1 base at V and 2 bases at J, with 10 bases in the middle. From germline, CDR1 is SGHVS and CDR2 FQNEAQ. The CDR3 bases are TGTGCCAGCAGCTTAGACGTCGGCTTCACAGATACGCAGTATTTT. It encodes CASSLDVGFTDTQYF.

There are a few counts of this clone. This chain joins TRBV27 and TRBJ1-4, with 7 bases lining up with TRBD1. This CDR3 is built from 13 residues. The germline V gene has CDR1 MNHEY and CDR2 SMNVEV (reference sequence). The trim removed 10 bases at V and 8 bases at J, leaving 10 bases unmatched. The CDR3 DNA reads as TGTGCCACCCTCGACAGGGTAAACGAAAAACTGTTTTTT. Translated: CATLDRVNEKLFF.

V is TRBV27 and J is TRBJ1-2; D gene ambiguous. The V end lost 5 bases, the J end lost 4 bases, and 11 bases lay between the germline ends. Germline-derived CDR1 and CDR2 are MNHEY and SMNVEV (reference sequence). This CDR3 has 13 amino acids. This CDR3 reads CASSPRASYGYTF. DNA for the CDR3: TGTGCCAGCAGTCCCCGCGCTTCCTATGGCTACACCTTC.

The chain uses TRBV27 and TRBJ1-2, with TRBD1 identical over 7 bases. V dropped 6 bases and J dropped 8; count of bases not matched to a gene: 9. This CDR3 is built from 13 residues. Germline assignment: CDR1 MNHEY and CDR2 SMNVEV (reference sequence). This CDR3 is CASRQTGFEGYTF. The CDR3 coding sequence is TGTGCCAGCAGGCAGACAGGGTTCGAGGGCTACACCTTC.

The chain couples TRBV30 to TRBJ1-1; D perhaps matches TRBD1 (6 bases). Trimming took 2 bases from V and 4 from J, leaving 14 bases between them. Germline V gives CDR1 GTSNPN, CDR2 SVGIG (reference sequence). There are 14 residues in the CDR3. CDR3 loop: CAWSLQGVGTEAFF. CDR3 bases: TGTGCCTGGAGTTTACAGGGAGTCGGCACTGAAGCTTTCTTT.

For the CDR3, the DNA is TGTGCCAGCACCTCTACAAGGGGCAGGGACACTGAAGCTTTCTTT. It codes for CASTSTRGRDTEAFF. V usage is TRBV9 and J usage is TRBJ1-1; the D gene is possibly TRBD1 (5 bases). Germline loops: CDR1 SGDLS, CDR2 YYNGEE. Trimming removed 6 bases at V and 3 bases at J, with 18 bases between. The CDR3 has 15 amino acids.

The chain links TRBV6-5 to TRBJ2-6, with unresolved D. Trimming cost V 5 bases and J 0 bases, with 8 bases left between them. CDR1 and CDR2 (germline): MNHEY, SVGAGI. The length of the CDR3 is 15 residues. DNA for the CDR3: TGTGCCAGCAGTCCCCTCTACTCTGGGGCCAACGTCCTGACTTTC. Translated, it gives CASSPLYSGANVLTF.

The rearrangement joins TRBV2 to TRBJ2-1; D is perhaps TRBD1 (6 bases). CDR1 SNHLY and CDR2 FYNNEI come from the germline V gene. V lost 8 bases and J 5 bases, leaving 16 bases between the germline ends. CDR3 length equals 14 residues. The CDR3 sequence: CASQGGPAHNEQFF. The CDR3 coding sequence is TGTGCCAGCCAAGGGGGACCCGCCCACAATGAGCAGTTCTTC.

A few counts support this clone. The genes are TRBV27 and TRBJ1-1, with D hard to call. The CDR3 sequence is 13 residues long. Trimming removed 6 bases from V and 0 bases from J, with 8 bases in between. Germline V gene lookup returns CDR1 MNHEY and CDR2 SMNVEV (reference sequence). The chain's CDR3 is CASRNDLNTEAFF. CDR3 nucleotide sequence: TGTGCCAGCAGAAATGACCTGAACACTGAAGCTTTCTTT.

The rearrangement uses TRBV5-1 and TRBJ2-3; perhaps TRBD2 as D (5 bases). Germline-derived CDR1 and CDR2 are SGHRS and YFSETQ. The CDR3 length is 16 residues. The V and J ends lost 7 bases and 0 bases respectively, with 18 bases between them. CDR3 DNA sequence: TGCGCCAGCGGACCCGATGTGGGCGGGAGCACAGATACGCAGTATTTT. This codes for CASGPDVGGSTDTQYF.

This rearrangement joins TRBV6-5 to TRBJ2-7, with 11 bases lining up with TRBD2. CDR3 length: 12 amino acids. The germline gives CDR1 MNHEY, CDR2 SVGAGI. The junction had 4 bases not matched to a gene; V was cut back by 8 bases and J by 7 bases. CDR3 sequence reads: CASSSGRREQYF. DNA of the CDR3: TGTGCCAGCTCTAGCGGGAGGCGGGAGCAGTACTTC.

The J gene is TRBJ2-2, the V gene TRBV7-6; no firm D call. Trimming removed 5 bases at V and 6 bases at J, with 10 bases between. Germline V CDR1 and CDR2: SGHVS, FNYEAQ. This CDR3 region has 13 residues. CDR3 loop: CASSGQESGELFF. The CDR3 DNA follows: TGTGCCAGCAGCGGGCAGGAGTCCGGGGAGCTGTTTTTT.

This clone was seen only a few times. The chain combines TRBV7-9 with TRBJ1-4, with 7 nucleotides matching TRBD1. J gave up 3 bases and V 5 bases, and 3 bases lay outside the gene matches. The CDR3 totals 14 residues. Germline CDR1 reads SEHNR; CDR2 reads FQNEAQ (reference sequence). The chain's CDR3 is CASSGGTANEKLFF. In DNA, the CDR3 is TGTGCCAGCAGCGGTGGGACAGCTAATGAAAAACTGTTTTTT.

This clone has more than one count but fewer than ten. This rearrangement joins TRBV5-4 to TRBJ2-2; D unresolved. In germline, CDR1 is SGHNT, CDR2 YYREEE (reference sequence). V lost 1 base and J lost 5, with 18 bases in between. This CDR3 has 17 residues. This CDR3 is CASSLIYAGDGTGELFF. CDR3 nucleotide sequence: TGTGCCAGCAGCTTGATTTACGCCGGTGATGGGACCGGGGAGCTGTTTTTT.

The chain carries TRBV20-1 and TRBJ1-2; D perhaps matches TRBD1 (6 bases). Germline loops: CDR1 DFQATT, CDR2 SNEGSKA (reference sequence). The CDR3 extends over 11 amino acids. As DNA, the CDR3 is TGCAGGGTAGACAGGCACTATGGCTACACCTTC. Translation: CRVDRHYGYTF.

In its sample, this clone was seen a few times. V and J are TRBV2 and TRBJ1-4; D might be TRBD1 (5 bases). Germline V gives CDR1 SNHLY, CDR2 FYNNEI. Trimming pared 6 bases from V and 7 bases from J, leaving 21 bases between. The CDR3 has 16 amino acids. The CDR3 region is CASSITGDPRGEKLFF. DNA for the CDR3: TGTGCCAGCAGCATCACCGGGGACCCCCGGGGTGAAAAACTGTTTTTT.